This T cell receptor (beta chain) was documented in a study of molecular identifiers for immune sequencing clone quantification. About this clonotype itself: Its antigen remains unknown. This sequence may be a read error, since a much larger clone differs from it by one base.

The V segment lost 6 bases and the J segment 6 bases; nucleotides outside the gene matches: 10. Germline V gene sequence: CDR1 MNHEY, CDR2 SVGAGI. The CDR3 is 14 residues long. Study outcomes and limitations: The study found clones above 20 RNA copies held over 98% of effector molecules and under 1% in naive cells. In cases of identical TCR molecules sharing a barcode, highly expanded clone sizes could be underestimated. Reports indicate spiked Jurkat TCR RNA from one cell could be found among roughly 950,000 naive cells.

TCRdb re-derived calls from the PCR reads in MiXCR, one entry per CDR3 protein. Of 400,000 to 600,000 distinct CDR3 sequences in the sample, about 20% were seen once. This sequence was found in a human donor in good health. Some libraries in this study had Jurkat cell RNA spiked in. V is TRBV6-5 and J is TRBJ2-7; 8 bases are a match to TRBD1. Source material: naive CD8+ T cells from blood, with Jurkat cell RNA spiked in. Specified subset: FACS-sorted CD8+CD4-CCR7+CD45RA+ naive T cells. CDR3 sequence reads: CASSLNRGSCEQYF. DNA of the CDR3: TGTGCCAGCAGCCTCAACAGGGGGAGCTGCGAGCAGTACTTC.